This TCR beta chain was sequenced during a study of beta chain features in type 1 diabetes. Overall study results and limits: More deletions and fewer insertions at VDJ junctions were seen in type 1 diabetes patients. Whatever favoring of shorter templates PCR might show would apply equally to patients and controls. Within the patient group, naive, central memory and Treg TCRB repertoires appeared more similar to each other than within healthy donors. People with Type 1 diabetes carried modestly yet significantly shorter TCRB CDR3s in all four CD4+ subsets.

Heparinised blood was drawn once per donor, averaging about 0.11 L. The authors reverse transcribed all of the isolated RNA, so sequencing captured expressed TCRB transcripts. Sequenced by immunoSEQ multiplex PCR; TCRdb stores in-frame clones only, minus some. The sample holds hundreds of thousands of clones, 13% seen once. This clone was counted only a few times. Its antigen is not known. Germline V gene lookup returns CDR1 MNHNS and CDR2 SASEGT. The length of the CDR3 is 15 residues. V gave up 2 bases and J gave up 9 bases; unmatched junction bases: 5. The material sequenced was naive CD4+ T cells from blood. The receptor's source is a man between 18 and 35 years old with type 1 diabetes. The chain carries TRBV6-1 and TRBJ2-1; 12 bases are a match to TRBD2. The CDR3 DNA reads as TGTGCCAGCAGTGAAATTGGACTAGCGGGGAGTGAGCAGTTCTTC. Amino acid sequence: CASSEIGLAGSEQFF.